This T cell receptor beta chain was retrieved from a study of blood T cell repertoires in COVID-19. CDR1 and CDR2 from the germline V gene are GTSNPN and SVGIG (reference sequence). Losses at the gene ends were 3 bases for V and 2 bases for J; bases not matched to a gene: 3. This CDR3 spans 13 amino acids. Data came from immunoSEQ multiplex PCR; TCRdb stores just in-frame clones and leaves some out. The table includes 150,000 to 200,000 clones, more than 75% detected once. In its sample, this clone was seen a few times. This chain connects TRBV30 to TRBJ1-1, with 7 bases identical to TRBD1. The sequenced sample was peripheral blood. The TCR originated in a woman in her sixties or seventies with COVID-19, enrolled during active disease. CDR3 nucleotides: TGTGCCTGGAGGACAGGGTTTAACACTGAAGCTTTCTTT. Amino acids: CAWRTGFNTEAFF.